A selection of T cell receptor beta chains follows, all from one sample in a study of CD8+CD57+ T cells in acquired aplastic anemia. TCRdb reanalysed the reads using MiXCR and keeps one entry per CDR3 protein. The sample holds approximately 260,000 distinct CDR3 sequences, approximately 80% seen once. The sequenced sample was sorted CD4+, CD8+, or CD8+CD57+ T cells (not recorded which) from PBMCs. The receptors come from a human donor with aplastic anemia. Each CDR3 is given without its conserved first and last residue. Each record gives: CDR3 length, J gene, D gene, V gene, CDR3 protein. A D gene is named only where the DNA matches it firmly.

11 | TRBJ2-5 | - | TRBV7-7 | ASSLANVETQY
13 | TRBJ2-3 | - | TRBV5-5 | ASSPIHGIEDTQY
12 | TRBJ2-7 | - | TRBV20-1 | SAERGGESYEQY
12 | TRBJ2-3 | - | TRBV7-6 | ASSFTGDEQTFG
12 | TRBJ2-3 | - | TRBV9 | ASSVGGGPGGNN
12 | TRBJ2-3 | TRBD1 | TRBV9 | ASSVGGQSTTKY
13 | TRBJ2-5 | TRBD1 | TRBV2 | ASRRAGTVKETQY
12 | TRBJ1-1 | - | TRBV6-1 | ASSEVSLNTEAF
12 | TRBJ1-1 | - | TRBV7-3 | ASTLYSITTGAF
9 | TRBJ2-7 | - | TRBV20-1 | SARDGRGEY
13 | TRBJ2-1 | - | TRBV29-1 | SVEDLAFYDNEQF
12 | TRBJ2-3 | - | TRBV7-2 | ASSLAGGPVPQS
11 | TRBJ2-2 | - | TRBV2 | ATLAGDTGALF
14 | TRBJ1-2 | - | TRBV15 | ASSGPPRGPNYGYT
15 | TRBJ2-6 | - | TRBV7-3 | AGTRGTNAVEHNVLT
13 | TRBJ1-1 | - | TRBV7-2 | ASRSGQRGKAEAF
9 | TRBJ1-2 | - | TRBV29-1 | SATIQGEGT
12 | TRBJ2-3 | - | TRBV5-6 | ASSLARSPDTQY
11 | TRBJ2-3 | - | TRBV29-1 | SVEGTYTDTQY
15 | TRBJ1-1 | - | TRBV7-8 | ASSVADYPLMNTEAF
12 | TRBJ2-3 | - | TRBV7-3 | ASSLARGLGTHY
12 | TRBJ2-5 | - | TRBV3-1 | ASSRRQKQETQY
10 | TRBJ2-5 | - | TRBV11-3 | AGHLDMTTQY
12 | TRBJ2-7 | TRBD2 | TRBV19 | ASNITSEDTEQY
11 | TRBJ2-5 | - | TRBV9 | ASSSLDQESQH
10 | TRBJ2-3 | - | TRBV2 | TRSGGSDTQY
12 | TRBJ2-3 | - | TRBV9 | ASGLTAHGAVHH
12 | TRBJ2-2 | TRBD1 | TRBV19 | ASRGTEVGGELF
13 | TRBJ2-1 | - | TRBV10-1 | ASSVKGGAYTQQF
9 | TRBJ2-3 | - | TRBV5-8 | ASSLAEAQY
14 | TRBJ2-1 | - | TRBV7-9 | ASIERPYEQYVGQF
12 | TRBJ1-1 | - | TRBV7-9 | ASTWADEQFFGL
10 | TRBJ2-3 | TRBD2 | TRBV10-3 | AGSGGVDTQY
13 | TRBJ1-2 | - | TRBV11-3 | ASSLELTAKDGYT
13 | TRBJ2-1 | - | TRBV5-4 | ASSFTTAGYNEQF
13 | TRBJ1-1 | TRBD1 | TRBV9 | ASSGQGDDSPLPF
12 | TRBJ2-1 | - | TRBV7-8 | ASSFHPAETALS
14 | TRBJ2-1 | - | TRBV7-2 | ASSFQGGADSDDQF
14 | - | - | TRBV15 | ATSRDFFGVGETQY
14 | TRBJ2-1 | - | TRBV2 | ASSQGGRNEQDEQF
11 | TRBJ2-3 | - | TRBV11-1 | APRIRGSNTQY
10 | TRBJ2-4 | - | TRBV7-9 | ASGGAGNMEY
12 | TRBJ1-6 | TRBD1 | TRBV27 | ASSVDRGNSPLH
13 | TRBJ1-4 | - | TRBV2 | ASSEVHLTNEKLF
12 | TRBJ2-5 | - | TRBV7-6 | ASSTGRGHSPLH
13 | TRBJ1-1 | - | TRBV7-8 | ASSLALRANTEAF
11 | TRBJ1-1 | - | TRBV7-3 | ASSVNGNPEQF
14 | TRBJ1-2 | - | TRBV5-6 | ASSFGRTSWGYGYT
12 | TRBJ2-7 | TRBD2 | TRBV24-1 | ATSPGLGRREQY
12 | TRBJ2-2 | - | TRBV2 | ASTPRGVPGELF
12 | TRBJ2-5 | - | TRBV9 | ASSVGSEQKTQH